The 25 T cell receptor beta chains below were found in one sample sequenced in a study of T cell responses to AZD1222 COVID-19 vaccine (dated by TCRdb to the early 2020s). Receptors were amplified or captured by the immunoSEQ multiplex PCR assay. This immuneACCESS table, as held by TCRdb, lists in-frame sequences with V and J called but not all clones. Of the missing ones, under half trace to an unresolved V gene in checked studies; the others have no known cause. The sample table shows about 120,000 clones, and around nine tenths are seen once. The biggest ten clones account for around 3.8% of the sample. The time point tag for this specimen amounts to: about 28 days (+/-7) after the second vaccine dose. The label giving this sample's treatment or condition can be read as: meningococcal conjugate vaccine given as trial control. The sequencing used peripheral blood, collected 28 days after the second dose of the MenACWY control vaccine. Source of these receptors: an adult who received the MenACWY meningococcal vaccine as a control.

The chain links TRBV5-1 to TRBJ2-7; 13 bases align to TRBD2. Unmatched junction bases numbered 6, after V lost 0 bases and J lost 3 bases. The CDR3 length is 17 residues. The V gene's germline CDR1 is SGHRS and CDR2 YFSETQ. Written as DNA, the CDR3 is TGCGCCAGCAGCTTGGTAGGACTAGCGGGAGCGAACTACGAGCAGTACTTC. Its protein is CASSLVGLAGANYEQYF.

The genes are TRBV3-1 (or the pseudogene TRBV3-2) and TRBJ2-7; TRBD2 is a possible D gene (5 bases). Trimming stripped 2 bases from V and 6 bases from J, with 14 bases between. Germline CDR1 reads LGHDT; CDR2 reads YNNKEL (reference sequence). The CDR3 runs 14 residues. The DNA of the CDR3 is TGTGCCAGCAGCCAAAGGACTGGAGTGAGCGAGCAGTACTTC. Its protein is CASSQRTGVSEQYF.

The chain links TRBV6-5 to TRBJ1-2, with TRBD1 identical over 9 bases. CDR3 length equals 13 residues. V was pared by 7 bases and J by 5 bases, with 5 bases of the junction left unmatched. Germline assignment: CDR1 MNHEY and CDR2 SVGAGI. The CDR3 here is CASKPGQGYGYTF. The CDR3 nucleotides are TGTGCCAGCAAACCGGGACAGGGATATGGCTACACCTTC.

CDR3: CASSLRYRGRTGELFF. The CDR3 DNA sequence: TGTGCCAGCAGTCTACGATACAGGGGGCGAACCGGGGAGCTGTTTTTT. This chain uses TRBV28 with TRBJ2-2, with TRBD1 matching 9 bases. From germline, CDR1 is MDHEN and CDR2 SYDVKM. V shed 5 bases and J 5 bases; nucleotides not matched to a gene: 9. The CDR3 runs to 16 residues.

As DNA, the CDR3 is TGCGCCAGCAGCCAAGGAGCCCGGGAGGCTAGCACAGATACGCAGTATTTT. Encoded protein: CASSQGAREASTDTQYF. This chain joins TRBV4-1 and TRBJ2-3; TRBD2 matches 7 bases. The CDR3 is 17 amino acids. Germline assignment: CDR1 MGHRA and CDR2 YSYEKL. V lost 1 base to trimming and J lost 0 bases; unmatched junction nucleotides: 7.

The chain combines TRBV10-3 with TRBJ2-7; 7 bases align to TRBD2. The CDR3 totals 16 residues. The trim removed 7 bases at V and 3 bases at J, leaving 15 bases unmatched. Germline V lookup: CDR1 ENHRY, CDR2 SYGVKD. Here the CDR3 DNA reads TGTGCCATCAAAGGGACTATCGGGGGAGAGGTCTACGAGCAGTACTTC. Its translation: CAIKGTIGGEVYEQYF.

V gene TRBV7-9 combines with J gene TRBJ2-5, with 8 bases that match TRBD1. Germline lookup yields CDR1 SEHNR and CDR2 FQNEAQ (reference sequence). V lost 7 bases, J lost 6 bases, and 10 bases stayed unmatched. The CDR3 is 14 amino acids. The CDR3: CASTLQGAQKTQYF. The CDR3 DNA reads as TGTGCCAGCACCCTGCAGGGGGCGCAGAAGACCCAGTACTTC.

The chain combines TRBV19 with TRBJ2-1; D is possibly TRBD1 (6 bases). Trimming left V 5 bases short and J 4 bases short, with 12 bases between. Germline V gene lookup returns CDR1 LNHDA and CDR2 SQIVND (reference sequence). The CDR3 extends over 14 amino acids. In nucleotides, the CDR3 is TGTGCCAGTAGTCCAAATGACAGGTACAATGAGCAGTTCTTC. Translating it yields CASSPNDRYNEQFF.

The genes are TRBV7-9 and TRBJ1-2; a possible D gene is TRBD1 (6 bases). Trimming left V 5 bases short and J 5 bases short, with 12 bases between. The CDR3 loop spans 13 amino acids. The V gene's germline CDR1 is SEHNR and CDR2 FQNEAQ (reference sequence). CDR3 amino acids: CASSPTGLYGYTF. The CDR3 DNA reads TGTGCCAGCAGCCCTACAGGGTTATATGGCTACACCTTC.

This chain connects TRBV15 to TRBJ2-7; D possibly corresponds to TRBD2 (5 bases). V gave up 0 bases and J gave up 7 bases, with 16 bases separating them. The germline V gene has CDR1 LNHNV and CDR2 YYDKDF (reference sequence). CDR3 length equals 15 residues. The CDR3, as DNA: TGTGCCACCAGCAGAGATATTTCCGCGGGCGGGGAGCAGTACGTC. Encoded protein: CATSRDISAGGEQYV.

The chain links TRBV12-5 to TRBJ1-1; TRBD1 matches at 7 bases. This CDR3 is 13 amino acids long. Trimming at V came to 1 base and at J to 4 bases, leaving 0 bases not matched to a gene. Germline-derived CDR1 and CDR2 are LGHNT and FRNRAP. In DNA form, the CDR3 reads TGTGCTAGTGGTTTGGCAGGGGGCACTGAAGCTTTCTTT. Its protein product is CASGLAGGTEAFF.

This chain connects TRBV29-1 to TRBJ2-7; D gene ambiguous. Germline V gene sequence: CDR1 SQVTM, CDR2 ANQGSEA. V dropped 2 bases and J dropped 0 bases, with 14 bases sitting between them. CDR3 length: 15 residues. CDR3 protein: CSVEFQRPGSYEQYF. In DNA, the CDR3 is TGCAGCGTTGAATTCCAGCGCCCAGGCTCCTACGAGCAGTACTTC.

Here the CDR3 reads CASSLDSSYNEQFF. CDR3 nucleotides: TGTGCCAGCAGCTTGGACAGCTCCTACAATGAGCAGTTCTTC. The chain uses TRBV5-6 and TRBJ2-1, with D uncertain. Germline CDR1 and CDR2: SGHDT and YYEEEE. V lost 0 bases to trimming and J lost 0 bases, with 4 bases between them. CDR3 length equals 14 residues.

V gene TRBV2 combines with J gene TRBJ2-3, with D maybe TRBD2 (7 bases). Trimming pared 6 bases from V and 1 base from J, leaving 11 bases between. This CDR3 comprises 14 residues. CDR1 is SNHLY and CDR2 is FYNNEI in the germline V gene. CDR3 amino acids: CASRQGGGTDTQYF. The CDR3 DNA follows: TGTGCCAGCAGACAGGGAGGGGGCACAGATACGCAGTATTTT.

This chain links TRBV28 with TRBJ1-5; no definite D call. The ends were cut back, 1 base at V and 8 bases at J, with 6 bases in the middle. The CDR3 consists of 12 residues. The germline V gene has CDR1 MDHEN and CDR2 SYDVKM. CDR3 in amino acids: CASSLSLEPQHF. The CDR3 nucleotides read TGTGCCAGCAGTTTATCCCTTGAGCCCCAGCATTTT.

Notes on this clone: Other DNA sequences within the sample encode an identical CDR3. This chain uses TRBV20-1 with TRBJ1-2; D might be TRBD1 (5 bases). Germline V gene data show CDR1 as DFQATT and CDR2 as SNEGSKA (reference sequence). V was shortened by 0 bases and J by 8 bases, with 7 bases between the two germline ends. There are 11 residues in the CDR3. Written as DNA, the CDR3 is TGCAGTGCTAGAGATAAGGGGGGCTACACCTTC. Its translation: CSARDKGGYTF.

This clone was observed once. The V gene is TRBV28, the J gene TRBJ2-3, with a weak D call TRBD1 (6 bases). CDR3 size: 15 residues. The germline V gene encodes CDR1 MDHEN and CDR2 SYDVKM. Trimming took 5 bases from V and 0 from J, leaving 12 bases between them. In DNA, the CDR3 is TGTGCCAGCAGTCATGCACAGGGAAGCACAGATACGCAGTATTTT. It encodes CASSHAQGSTDTQYF.

V gene TRBV5-1 combines with J gene TRBJ1-3, with D unclear. Trimming pared 4 bases from V and 4 bases from J, leaving 15 bases between. Germline-derived CDR1 and CDR2 are SGHRS and YFSETQ. The CDR3 length is 15 residues. The CDR3 DNA sequence: TGCGCCAGCAGCCCATCTGCGGCAGCCGGAAACACCATATATTTT. Protein product: CASSPSAAAGNTIYF.

The CDR3 region has the DNA TGTGCCAGCAGCTTATCTGTATACAATGAGCAGTTCTTC. This encodes CASSLSVYNEQFF. The rearrangement joins TRBV7-6 to TRBJ2-1; D remains ambiguous. The CDR3 extends over 13 amino acids. From germline, CDR1 is SGHVS and CDR2 FNYEAQ. Trimming took off 2 bases at V and 4 bases at J, with 6 bases between the two ends.

The genes are TRBV6-1 and TRBJ1-6; no definite D call. CDR1 and CDR2 (germline): MNHNS, SASEGT. This CDR3 has 15 residues. V was pared by 2 bases and J by 6 bases, with 11 bases between. The CDR3 protein is CASSERELGNSPLHF. The CDR3 nucleotides read TGTGCCAGCAGTGAAAGGGAACTGGGTAATTCACCCCTCCACTTT.

The V and J genes are TRBV5-1 and TRBJ1-1, with 8 bases aligning to TRBD1. This CDR3 region has 14 residues. Trimming removed 4 bases from V and 4 bases from J; junction bases left unmatched: 6. Germline assignment: CDR1 SGHRS and CDR2 YFSETQ. The CDR3 DNA sequence: TGCGCCAGCAGCAGGACAGGGCTGGGCACTGAAGCTTTCTTT. It codes for CASSRTGLGTEAFF.

The V and J genes are TRBV5-4 and TRBJ1-1, with a possible D match to TRBD1 (5 bases). V was pared by 3 bases and J by 7 bases, with 10 bases between. The CDR3 runs 12 residues. Germline assignment: CDR1 SGHNT and CDR2 YYREEE (reference sequence). The CDR3 sequence is CASSWPGLEAFF. The CDR3 nucleotides read TGTGCCAGCAGCTGGCCAGGGCTTGAAGCTTTCTTT.

V is TRBV28 and J is TRBJ2-6; D call uncertain. This CDR3 spans 17 amino acids. CDR1 is MDHEN and CDR2 is SYDVKM in the germline V gene. V was clipped by 1 base and J by 1 base, with 11 bases between them. In nucleotides, the CDR3 is TGTGCCAGCAGTTTATTGGGCAGCTTTTCTGGGGCCAACGTCCTGACTTTC. Amino acid sequence: CASSLLGSFSGANVLTF.

The rearrangement joins TRBV30 to TRBJ1-4; D gene uncertain. The CDR3 has 13 amino acids. V lost 6 bases and J 7 bases, leaving 15 bases between the germline ends. Germline V gives CDR1 GTSNPN, CDR2 SVGIG (reference sequence). The CDR3 loop reads CACNLDAREKLFF. The CDR3 region has the DNA TGTGCCTGTAACCTGGATGCCCGTGAAAAACTGTTTTTT.

V usage is TRBV2 and J usage is TRBJ2-7; TRBD1 agrees at 8 bases. The germline CDR1 and CDR2 sequences are SNHLY and FYNNEI. The CDR3 consists of 18 residues. V dropped 5 bases and J dropped 4; count of bases not matched to a gene: 19. The CDR3 protein is CASSHGQGGKGGKYEQYV. The CDR3 DNA sequence: TGTGCCAGCAGTCATGGACAGGGCGGGAAAGGAGGGAAATACGAGCAGTACGTC.